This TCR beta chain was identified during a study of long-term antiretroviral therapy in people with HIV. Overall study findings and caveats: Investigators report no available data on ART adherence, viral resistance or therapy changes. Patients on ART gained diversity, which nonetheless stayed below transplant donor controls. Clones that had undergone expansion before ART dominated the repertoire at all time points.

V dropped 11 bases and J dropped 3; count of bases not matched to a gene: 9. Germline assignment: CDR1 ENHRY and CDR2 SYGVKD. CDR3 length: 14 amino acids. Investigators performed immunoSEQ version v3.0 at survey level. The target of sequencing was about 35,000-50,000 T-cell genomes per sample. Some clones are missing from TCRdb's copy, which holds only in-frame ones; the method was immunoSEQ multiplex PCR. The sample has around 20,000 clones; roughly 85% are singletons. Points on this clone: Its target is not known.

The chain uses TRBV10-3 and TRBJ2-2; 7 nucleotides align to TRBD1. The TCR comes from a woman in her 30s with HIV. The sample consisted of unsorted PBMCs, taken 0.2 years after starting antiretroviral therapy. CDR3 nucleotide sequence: TGTGCCGCAACTACAGGGGAGCACACCGGGGAGCTGTTTTTT. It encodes CAATTGEHTGELFF.